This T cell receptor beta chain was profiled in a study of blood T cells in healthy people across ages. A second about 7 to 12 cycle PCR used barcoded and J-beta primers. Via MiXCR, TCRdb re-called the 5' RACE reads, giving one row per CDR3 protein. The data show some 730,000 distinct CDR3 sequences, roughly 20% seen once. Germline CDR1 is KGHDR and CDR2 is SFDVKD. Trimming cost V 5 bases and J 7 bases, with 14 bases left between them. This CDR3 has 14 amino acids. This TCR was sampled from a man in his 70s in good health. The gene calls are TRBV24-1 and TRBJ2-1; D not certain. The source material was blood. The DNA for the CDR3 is TGTGCCACCAGTGTCCCCGCTGCCGGGAATGAGCAGTTCTTC. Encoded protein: CATSVPAAGNEQFF.